This T cell receptor (beta chain) was found in a study of blood T cell repertoires in COVID-19. Participants came from 20 to 25 US areas, aged roughly 18 to 89 years. TCRdb keeps only in-frame clones here, not all; method: immunoSEQ multiplex PCR. The sample carries hundreds of thousands of clones, over 75% recorded once. Germline trimming cut 3 bases from V and 0 bases from J; bases unmatched to any gene: 10. Germline V CDR1 and CDR2: KGHSH, LQKENI. This CDR3 has 18 residues. Sequencing was carried out using PBMCs or T cells enriched from blood (not recorded which). The source of this sequence is a woman in her 30s who had recovered from COVID-19. This chain links TRBV18 with TRBJ1-2; 10 bases agree with TRBD1. Here the CDR3 reads CASSPRQGQGRANYGYTF. Here the CDR3 DNA reads TGTGCCAGCTCACCCCGCCAGGGACAGGGGCGAGCTAACTATGGCTACACCTTC.